This T cell receptor (beta chain) comes out of a study of identical twins. General study findings and limits: In cord blood, abundant beta clonotypes had fewer insertions; memory showed no trend. Sequences that were out-of-frame, alpha and twin-shared displayed an excess of low generation probability.

TCRdb itself ran the 5' RACE reads through MiXCR, one entry per CDR3 protein. The sample consists of approximately 220,000 distinct CDR3 sequences, over 8% of them appearing once. In this sample, this clonotype turned up many times. Its antigen is still unknown. One junction end disagrees with the germline gene, perhaps due to a read error. Per germline, CDR1 SNHLY and CDR2 FYNNEI. This CDR3 has 11 amino acids. The rearrangement joins TRBV2 to TRBJ1-2, with 7 bases identical to TRBD1. The receptor's source is a woman under 30 in good health. Sequencing used memory (CD45RO+) T cells sorted from blood. CDR3 in amino acids: CASREGGGYTF. In nucleotides, the CDR3 is TGTGCCAGCAGGGAAGGGGGCGGCTACACCTTC.